This TCR beta chain was sequenced in a study of response to subunit inactivated influenza vaccine. TCRdb re-called the RT-PCR reads through MiXCR, storing one row per CDR3 protein. Among a few hundred thousand distinct CDR3 sequences listed, 11% were seen once. Points from the study as a whole: Authors suggested few new T cells are recruited by each seasonal influenza vaccination.

As for this clonotype: The antigen is unknown.

The CDR3 is 15 residues long. Trimming cost V 6 bases and J 2 bases, with 16 bases left between them. These data were likewise used in another study, on T cells expressing NK-cell markers. Turning to that study: UMIs were included in TCR beta cDNA generated by 5'RACE template switching. Sorting in several experiments was restricted by an anti-gamma-delta TCR antibody to alpha-beta TCR T cells. What remained unclear was the HCMV specificity of expanded NKG2C+ T cell clones.

This sequence was found in a man over 45 who received an inactivated influenza vaccine. This chain links TRBV12-3 or TRBV12-4 with TRBJ2-5; D remains unclear. The sequencing used PBMCs from blood, collected on the day of vaccination. In DNA form, the CDR3 reads TGTGCCAGCAGCCTCAATCAAGTTTTTCAAGAGACCCAGTACTTC. Its protein is CASSLNQVFQETQYF.